The 7 T cell receptor delta chains presented below share a single source sample, sequenced in a study of γδ T cells in repeated Plasmodium falciparum infection. TCRdb called clones anew from the multiplex PCR reads with CATT. The table includes roughly 90,000 delta-chain clones, roughly 0.9% detected once. Flow sorting of PBMC yielded separate Vgamma9/Vdelta2+ and Vdelta2-negative gammadelta T cell populations for bulk repertoire analysis. The sample taken for sequencing was gamma-delta T cells from blood. Every receptor here comes from a pool of human donors (malaria-infected and uninfected, not separated).

This clone was counted many times. Other DNA sequences in the same sample also yield this CDR3. The CDR3 is CALGKGASSYRLVGGYVKLIF. The CDR3 DNA reads TGTGCTCTTGGGAAGGGGGCCTCATCCTACCGGCTCGTTGGGGGATACGTTAAACTCATCTTT. The chain couples TRDV1 to TRDJ1, with 11 bases fitting TRDD3. The CDR3 has 21 amino acids. The V gene end was trimmed by 5 bases and the J gene end by 7 bases; junction bases not matched to a gene: 27. Germline V gives CDR1 TSWWSYY, CDR2 QGS.

This clone was counted a few times. A read error likely explains why the TCRdb protein, taken from a much larger clone, differs from this DNA's translation at residue 9; the protein shown is translated from the DNA. The chain couples TRDV2 to TRDJ1; D perhaps matches TRDD3 (5 bases). Germline V gene sequence: CDR1 GEAIGNYY, CDR2 EKD. There are 21 residues in the CDR3. V gave up 1 base and J gave up 0 bases, with 29 bases separating them. CDR3 protein: CACDTYREGEDIRGYTDKLIF. The CDR3 DNA reads as TGTGCCTGTGACACATATCGGGAAGGAGAGGATATCCGGGGGTACACCGATAAACTCATCTTT.

This clone came up a few times. Translating this DNA gives a protein that differs at residue 17 from the TCRdb one, which belongs to a much larger clone; a read error is likely, and the protein shown is this translation. The chain combines TRDV1 with TRDJ1; 9 bases are a match to TRDD3. TCRdb does not report a J gene; here it was assigned by matching the DNA to germline references. Germline V lookup: CDR1 TSWWSYY, CDR2 QGS. The CDR3 consists of 20 residues. Here the CDR3 reads CALGESPSVRVLGETDRLIF. The CDR3 DNA reads as TGTGCTCTTGGGGAATCCCCCTCCGTCCGCGTACTGGGGGAGACCGATAGACTCATCTTT.

To note about this clone: The mismatch at residue 10 between this DNA's translation and the TCRdb protein of a much larger clone likely reflects a read error; the protein shown is translated from the DNA. J is TRDJ1 and V is TRDV1; TRDD3 might be the D (6 bases). This CDR3 contains 20 residues. Looked up from germline, CDR1 is TSWWSYY and CDR2 is QGS. The V gene lost 1 base and the J gene lost 0 bases, with 24 bases spanning the gap. The CDR3 DNA reads as TGTGCTCTTGGGGAACGGTTGGCTGCACGGGGGGACAAGTACACCGATAAACTCATCTTT. Translated: CALGERLAARGDKYTDKLIF.

This clone was detected a few times. This DNA's translation and the protein TCRdb lists, from a much larger clone, do not match at residue 8, likely due to a read error; the protein shown is translated from the DNA. The V gene is TRDV1, the J gene TRDJ1, with 9 bases lining up with TRDD3. This CDR3 is built from 22 residues. Germline lookup yields CDR1 TSWWSYY and CDR2 QGS. With 0 bases clipped from V and 0 bases from J, the junction kept 20 bases outside the gene matches. CDR3: CALGELLVSHTGGGPYTDKLIF. In DNA form, the CDR3 reads TGTGCTCTTGGGGAACTTTTGGTATCCCACACTGGGGGAGGCCCTTACACCGATAAACTCATCTTT.

This clone was recorded a few times. TCRdb shows a much larger clone's protein in place of this DNA's translation, and the two differ at residue 21, likely through a read error; the protein shown is translated from the DNA. The chain couples TRDV1 to TRDJ1; D may match TRDD2 or TRDD3 (7 bases each). Matching the DNA to germline supplied the J gene, which TCRdb does not give. This CDR3 is built from 24 residues. CDR1 and CDR2 from the germline V gene are TSWWSYY and QGS. The CDR3 bases are TGTGCTCTTGGGGACCTACCGCCGAGGTTCCTACGTTCTGGGGGCTGCCGGTACACCGATGAACTCATCTTT. It specifies CALGDLPPRFLRSGGCRYTDELIF.

With regard to this clone: TCRdb's listed protein matches a much larger clone and diverges from this DNA's translation at residue 6, likely through a read error; the protein shown comes from the DNA. The chain links TRAV36/DV7 to TRDJ1; TRDD3 agrees at 9 bases. CDR3 length: 16 amino acids. The germline V gene has CDR1 VTNFRS and CDR2 LTSSGIE (reference sequence). V gave up 4 bases and J gave up 0 bases; unmatched junction bases: 10. The CDR3 sequence: CAVSNIGGYYTDKLIF. DNA of the CDR3: TGTGCTGTGTCCAATATTGGGGGATATTACACCGATAAACTCATCTTT.